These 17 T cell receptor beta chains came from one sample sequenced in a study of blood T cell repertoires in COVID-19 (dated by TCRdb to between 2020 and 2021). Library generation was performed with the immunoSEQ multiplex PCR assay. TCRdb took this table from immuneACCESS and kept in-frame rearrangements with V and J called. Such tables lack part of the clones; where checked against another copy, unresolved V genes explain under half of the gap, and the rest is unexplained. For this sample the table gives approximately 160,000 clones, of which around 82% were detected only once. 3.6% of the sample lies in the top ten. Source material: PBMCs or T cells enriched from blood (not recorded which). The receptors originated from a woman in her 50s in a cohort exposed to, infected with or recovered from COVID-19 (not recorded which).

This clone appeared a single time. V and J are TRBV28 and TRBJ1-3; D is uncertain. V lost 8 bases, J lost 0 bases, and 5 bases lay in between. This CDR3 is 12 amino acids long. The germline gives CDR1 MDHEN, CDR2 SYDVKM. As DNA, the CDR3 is TGTGCCAGCTTCAGCTCTGGAAACACCATATATTTT. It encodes CASFSSGNTIYF.

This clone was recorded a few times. CDR3 DNA: TGCGCCAGCAGCCCCGGGGAGGGCGGTCTCCATGGCTACACCTTC. Amino acid sequence: CASSPGEGGLHGYTF. The V call is TRBV5-1, the J call TRBJ1-2; D is unclear. The CDR3 spans 15 residues. The V gene lost 4 bases and the J gene lost 6 bases, with 19 bases spanning the gap. Looked up from germline, CDR1 is SGHRS and CDR2 is YFSETQ.

The CDR3 coding sequence is TGTGCCAGCAGTTTCACGACAGGGATTACCACTGAAGCTTTCTTT. This sequence encodes CASSFTTGITTEAFF. The chain joins TRBV28 to TRBJ1-1; 7 nucleotides agree with TRBD1. This CDR3 comprises 15 residues. The J segment lost 4 bases and the V segment lost 3 bases, leaving 8 bases of the junction unmatched. Per germline, CDR1 MDHEN and CDR2 SYDVKM.

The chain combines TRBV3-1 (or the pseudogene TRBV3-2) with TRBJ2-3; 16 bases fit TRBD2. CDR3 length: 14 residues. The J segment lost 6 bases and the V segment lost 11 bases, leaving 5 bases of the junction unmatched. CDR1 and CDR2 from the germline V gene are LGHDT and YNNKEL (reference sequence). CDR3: CAAGTSGRADTQYF. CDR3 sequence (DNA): TGTGCCGCCGGGACTAGCGGGAGGGCGGATACGCAGTATTTT.

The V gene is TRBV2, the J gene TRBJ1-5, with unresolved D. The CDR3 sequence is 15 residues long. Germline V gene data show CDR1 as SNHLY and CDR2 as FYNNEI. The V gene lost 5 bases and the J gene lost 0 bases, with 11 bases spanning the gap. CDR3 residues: CASSLLQDSNQPQHF. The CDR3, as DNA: TGTGCCAGCAGTTTACTCCAGGATAGCAATCAGCCCCAGCATTTT.

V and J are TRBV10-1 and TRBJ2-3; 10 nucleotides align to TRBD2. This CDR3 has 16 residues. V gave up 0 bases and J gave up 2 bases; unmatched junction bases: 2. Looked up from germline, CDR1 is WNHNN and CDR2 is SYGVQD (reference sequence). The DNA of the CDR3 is TGCGCCAGCAGTGAGTCACTAGCGGGGTCCACAGATACGCAGTATTTT. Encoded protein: CASSESLAGSTDTQYF.

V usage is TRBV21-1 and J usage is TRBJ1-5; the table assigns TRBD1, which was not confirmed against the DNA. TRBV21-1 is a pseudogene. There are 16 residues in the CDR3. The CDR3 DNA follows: TGTGCCAGCAGCAATTCCCGGGACAGCAGGAATCAGCCCCAGCATTTT. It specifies CASSNSRDSRNQPQHF.

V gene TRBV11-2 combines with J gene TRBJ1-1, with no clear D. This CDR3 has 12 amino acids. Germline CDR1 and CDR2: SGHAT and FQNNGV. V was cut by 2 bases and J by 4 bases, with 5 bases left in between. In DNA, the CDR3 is TGTGCCAGCAGCTTAATCGGCACTGAAGCTTTCTTT. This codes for CASSLIGTEAFF.

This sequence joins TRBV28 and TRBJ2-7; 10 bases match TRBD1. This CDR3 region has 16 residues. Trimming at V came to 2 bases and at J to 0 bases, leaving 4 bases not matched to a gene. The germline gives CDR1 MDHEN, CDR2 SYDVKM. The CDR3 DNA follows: TGTGCCAGCAGTTTAAGGGGACAGGGGAGCTCCTACGAGCAGTACTTC. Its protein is CASSLRGQGSSYEQYF.

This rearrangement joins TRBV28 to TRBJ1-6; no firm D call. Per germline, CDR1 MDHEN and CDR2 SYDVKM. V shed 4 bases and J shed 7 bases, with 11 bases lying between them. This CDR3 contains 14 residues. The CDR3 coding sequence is TGTGCCAGCAGTTCCTTAGCTGACAATTCACCCCTCCACTTT. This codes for CASSSLADNSPLHF.

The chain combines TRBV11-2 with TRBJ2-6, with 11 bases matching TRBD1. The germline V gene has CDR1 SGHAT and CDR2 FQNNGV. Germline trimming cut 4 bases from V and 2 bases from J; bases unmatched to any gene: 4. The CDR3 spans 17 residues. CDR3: CASSSGQGAAGANVLTF. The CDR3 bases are TGTGCCAGCAGCTCCGGACAGGGGGCGGCTGGGGCCAACGTCCTGACTTTC.

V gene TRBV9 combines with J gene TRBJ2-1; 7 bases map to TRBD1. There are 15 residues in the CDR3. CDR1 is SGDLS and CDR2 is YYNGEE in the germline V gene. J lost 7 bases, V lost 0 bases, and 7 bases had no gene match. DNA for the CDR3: TGTGCCAGCAGCGTAGGGGACAGTGGGTCGAATGAGCAGTTCTTC. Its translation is CASSVGDSGSNEQFF.

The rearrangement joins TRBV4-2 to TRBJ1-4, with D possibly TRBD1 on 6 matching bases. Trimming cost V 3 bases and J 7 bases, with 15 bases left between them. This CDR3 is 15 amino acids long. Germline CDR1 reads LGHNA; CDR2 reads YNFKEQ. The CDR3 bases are TGTGCCAGCAGCCAGTACAGGGATCTACTTGAAAAACTGTTTTTT. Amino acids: CASSQYRDLLEKLFF.

The CDR3 nucleotides are TGTGCCACCAGCGGCTGGGGGCAGGGTGAGGTCTACGAGCAGTACTTC. Encoded protein: CATSGWGQGEVYEQYF. V gene TRBV24-1 combines with J gene TRBJ2-7; D may be TRBD1 (6 bases). Germline V gene data show CDR1 as KGHDR and CDR2 as SFDVKD. Trimming took off 7 bases at V and 3 bases at J, with 21 bases between the two ends. The CDR3 is made up of 16 amino acids.

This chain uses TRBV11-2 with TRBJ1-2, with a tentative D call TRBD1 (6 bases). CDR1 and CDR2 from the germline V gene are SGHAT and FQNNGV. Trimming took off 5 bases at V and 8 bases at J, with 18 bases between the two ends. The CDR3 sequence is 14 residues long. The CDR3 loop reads CASSPQGLRSGYTF. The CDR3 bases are TGTGCCAGCAGCCCACAGGGTCTACGGTCGGGCTACACCTTC.

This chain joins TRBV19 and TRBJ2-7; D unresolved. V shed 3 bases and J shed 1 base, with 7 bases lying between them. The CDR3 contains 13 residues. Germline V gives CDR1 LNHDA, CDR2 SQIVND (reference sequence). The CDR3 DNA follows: TGTGCCAGTAGTATGGTCAGGTCCTACGAGCAGTACTTC. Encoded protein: CASSMVRSYEQYF.

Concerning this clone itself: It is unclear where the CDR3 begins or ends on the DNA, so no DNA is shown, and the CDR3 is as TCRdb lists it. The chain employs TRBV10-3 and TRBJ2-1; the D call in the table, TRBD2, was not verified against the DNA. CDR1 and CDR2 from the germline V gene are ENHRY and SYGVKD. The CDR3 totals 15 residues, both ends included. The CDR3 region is CATLGIAGVYNEQFF.